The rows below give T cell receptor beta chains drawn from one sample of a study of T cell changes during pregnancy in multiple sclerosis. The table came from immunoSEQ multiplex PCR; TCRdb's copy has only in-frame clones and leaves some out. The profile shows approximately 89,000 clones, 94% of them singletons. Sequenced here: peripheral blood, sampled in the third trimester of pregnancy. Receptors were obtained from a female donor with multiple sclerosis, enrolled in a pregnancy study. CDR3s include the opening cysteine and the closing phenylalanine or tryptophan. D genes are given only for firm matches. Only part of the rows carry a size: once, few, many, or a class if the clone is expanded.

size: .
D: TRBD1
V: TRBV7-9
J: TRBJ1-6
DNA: TGTGCCAGCAGCTCCGGGACAGCGCATTCACCCCTCCACTTT
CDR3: CASSSGTAHSPLHF

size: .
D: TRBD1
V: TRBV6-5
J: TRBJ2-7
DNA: TGTGCCAGCAGTCAGGGACAGGGCCACGAGCAGTACTTC
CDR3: CASSQGQGHEQYF

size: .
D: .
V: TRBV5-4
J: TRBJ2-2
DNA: TGTGCCAGCAGCTCCCAGGGATCGTTAATAGGCACCGGGGAGCTGTTTTTT
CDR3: CASSSQGSLIGTGELFF

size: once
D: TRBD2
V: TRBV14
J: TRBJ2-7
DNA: TGTGCCAGCAGCCAAGTTTCAGCGGGACCGTACTCCTACGAGCAGTACTTC
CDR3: CASSQVSAGPYSYEQYF

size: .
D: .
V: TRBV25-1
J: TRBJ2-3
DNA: TGTGCCAGCAGCCCTGGGGGCAGGAAAATCTCTAGCACAGATACGCAGTATTTT
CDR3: CASSPGGRKISSTDTQYF

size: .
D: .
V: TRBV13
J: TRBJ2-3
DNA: TGTGCCAGCAGCTTATTTTCGTCCCCAGATACGCAGTATTTT
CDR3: CASSLFSSPDTQYF

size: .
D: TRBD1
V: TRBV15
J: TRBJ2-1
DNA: TGTGCCACCAGCAGAGATATGCCGGACAGGGGGGACAATGAGCAGTTCTTC
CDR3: CATSRDMPDRGDNEQFF

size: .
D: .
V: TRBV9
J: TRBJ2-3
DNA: TGTGCCAGCAGCGTCGAAGACGGAGCAGATACGCAGTATTTT
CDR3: CASSVEDGADTQYF

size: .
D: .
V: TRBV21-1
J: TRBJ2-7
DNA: TGTGCCAGCATTACCCTCAGGGATCCCTACGAGCAGTACTTC
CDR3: CASITLRDPYEQYF

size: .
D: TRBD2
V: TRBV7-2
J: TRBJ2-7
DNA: TGTGCCAGCAGCTTAGCTCTCGGGGGGTCCTACGAGCAGTACTTC
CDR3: CASSLALGGSYEQYF

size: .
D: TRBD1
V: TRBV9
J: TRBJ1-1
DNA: TGTGCCAGCAGCTCGGGACAGGGGGCGTACACTGAAGCTTTCTTT
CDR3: CASSSGQGAYTEAFF

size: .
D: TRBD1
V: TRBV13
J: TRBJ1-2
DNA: TGTGCCAGCAGCTCCGGGACAGGGCACGGCTACACCTTC
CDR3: CASSSGTGHGYTF

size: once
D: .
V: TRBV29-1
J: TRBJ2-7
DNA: TGCAGCGTTGATGGGGCATCTCAGTACGAGCAGTACTTC
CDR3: CSVDGASQYEQYF

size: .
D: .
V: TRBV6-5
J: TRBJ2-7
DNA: TGTGCCAGCAGTTACGTTGGGAGGAACTACGAGCAGTACTTC
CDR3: CASSYVGRNYEQYF

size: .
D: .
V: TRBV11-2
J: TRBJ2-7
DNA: TGTGCCAGCAGCTTAGGCGCGGGGGCAAGCGAGCAGTACTTC
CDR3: CASSLGAGASEQYF

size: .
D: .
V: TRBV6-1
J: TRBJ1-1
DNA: TGTGCCAGCAGGATTACAGGAAACACTGAAGCTTTCTTT
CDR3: CASRITGNTEAFF

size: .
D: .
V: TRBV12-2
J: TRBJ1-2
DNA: TGTGCAAGTCGCTTAGTGGGACGGACTACTCGCTATGGCTACACCTTC
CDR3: CASRLVGRTTRYGYTF

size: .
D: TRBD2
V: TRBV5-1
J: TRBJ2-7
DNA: TGCGCCAGCAGCTCCGGACTAGCGGAGAAATACGAGCAGTACTTC
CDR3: CASSSGLAEKYEQYF

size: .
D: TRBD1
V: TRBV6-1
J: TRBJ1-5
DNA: TGTGCCAGCAGTCCTACAGGGGGAAGCAATCAGCCCCAGCATTTT
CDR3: CASSPTGGSNQPQHF

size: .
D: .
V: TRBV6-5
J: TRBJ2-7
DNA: TGTGCCAGCGGAATCGATCGGGACTACGAGCAGTACTTC
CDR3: CASGIDRDYEQYF

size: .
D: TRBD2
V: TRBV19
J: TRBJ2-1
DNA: TGTGCCAGTAGTAAGGTCGCCGGGACTAGATCCAATGAGCAGTTCTTC
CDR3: CASSKVAGTRSNEQFF

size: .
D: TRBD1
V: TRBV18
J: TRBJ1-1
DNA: TGTGCCAGCTCGGGACAGATGAACACTGAAGCTTTCTTT
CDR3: CASSGQMNTEAFF

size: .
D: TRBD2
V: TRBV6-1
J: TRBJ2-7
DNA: TGTGCCAGCAGCACCGGGACTAGCATGTACGAGCAGTACTTC
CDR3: CASSTGTSMYEQYF

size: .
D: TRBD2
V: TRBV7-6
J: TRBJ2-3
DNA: TGTGCCAGCAGCTTATTCCCCCGACTAGCGGGGGGGACCTCGACGCAGTATTTT
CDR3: CASSLFPRLAGGTSTQYF

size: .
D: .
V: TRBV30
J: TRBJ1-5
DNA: TGTGCCTGGACCCCCAACAGGTTCAATCAGCCCCAGCATTTT
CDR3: CAWTPNRFNQPQHF

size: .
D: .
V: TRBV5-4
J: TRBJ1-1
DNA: TGTGCCAGCAGCGGAGCCAACAGGGACACTGAAGCTTTCTTT
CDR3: CASSGANRDTEAFF

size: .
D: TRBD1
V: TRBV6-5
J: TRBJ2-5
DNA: TGTGCCAGCAGTTTGGAACAGGGGGTCTGGGAGACCCAGTACTTC
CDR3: CASSLEQGVWETQYF

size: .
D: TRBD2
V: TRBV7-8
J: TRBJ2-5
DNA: TGTGCCAGCAGCCCGATCAACCTAGCGGGGGCCCGCGAGACCCAGTACTTC
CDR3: CASSPINLAGARETQYF

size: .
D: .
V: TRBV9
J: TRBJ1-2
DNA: TGTGCCAGCAGCGTAGACAGGGAGACAGCTAACTATGGCTACACCTTC
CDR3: CASSVDRETANYGYTF

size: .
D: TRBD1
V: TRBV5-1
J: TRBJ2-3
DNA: TGCGCCAGCAGCTTCGGACAGGGGGGATTGGATACGCAGTATTTT
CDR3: CASSFGQGGLDTQYF

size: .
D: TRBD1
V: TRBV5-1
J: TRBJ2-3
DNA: TGCGCCAGCAGCTTTGGGCAGGGGGCTGATACGCAGTATTTT
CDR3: CASSFGQGADTQYF

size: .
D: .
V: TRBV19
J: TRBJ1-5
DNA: TGTGCCAGTAGTATCCGAGGAAATCAGCCCCAGCATTTT
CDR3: CASSIRGNQPQHF

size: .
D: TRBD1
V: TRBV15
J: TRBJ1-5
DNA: TGTGCCACCAGCAGGGGACAGGGCAACCAGCCCCAGCATTTT
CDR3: CATSRGQGNQPQHF

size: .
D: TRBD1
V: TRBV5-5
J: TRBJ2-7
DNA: TGTGCCAGCAGCTTGGGACAGGGGCCCTACGAGCAGTACTTC
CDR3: CASSLGQGPYEQYF

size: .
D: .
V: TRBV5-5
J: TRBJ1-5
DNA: TGTGCCAGCAGCTTGAACAGGCCCCTAGGCAATCAGCCCCAGCATTTT
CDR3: CASSLNRPLGNQPQHF

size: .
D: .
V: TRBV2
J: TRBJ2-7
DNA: TGTGCCAGCGGATTACAGAGTCGCGCCTACGAGCAGTACTTC
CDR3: CASGLQSRAYEQYF

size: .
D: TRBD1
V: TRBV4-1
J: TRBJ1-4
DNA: TGCGCCAGCAGCCCGGGACAGGTTAATGAAAAACTGTTTTTT
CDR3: CASSPGQVNEKLFF

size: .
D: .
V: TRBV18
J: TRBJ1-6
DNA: TGTGCCAGCTCACCAATGGGCAGTTTTAATTCACCCCTCCACTTT
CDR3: CASSPMGSFNSPLHF

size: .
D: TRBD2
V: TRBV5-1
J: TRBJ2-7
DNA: TGCGCCAGCAGCTTGTGGTCGGGGGGGACGACGGGCGAGCAGTACTTC
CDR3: CASSLWSGGTTGEQYF

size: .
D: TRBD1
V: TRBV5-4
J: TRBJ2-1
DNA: TGTGCCAGCAGCTCGGAGACAGGGAGCAATGAGCAGTTCTTC
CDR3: CASSSETGSNEQFF

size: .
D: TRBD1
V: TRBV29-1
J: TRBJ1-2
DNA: TGCAGCGTCGGGGACAGGGTTCCCCGCTATGGCTACACCTTC
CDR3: CSVGDRVPRYGYTF

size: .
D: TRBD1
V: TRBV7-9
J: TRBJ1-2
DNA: TGTGCCAGCAGCTTAGCGCTGGGACAGGCCTCAGGGGGCTACACCTTC
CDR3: CASSLALGQASGGYTF

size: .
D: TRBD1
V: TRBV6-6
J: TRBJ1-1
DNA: TGTGCCAGCAGTGGCAGACAGGGACGGCCTGAAGCTTTCTTT
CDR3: CASSGRQGRPEAFF

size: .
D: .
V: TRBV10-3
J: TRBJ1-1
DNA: TGTGCCATCAGTGAACCAGGGCTTGCCACTGAAGCTTTCTTT
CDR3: CAISEPGLATEAFF

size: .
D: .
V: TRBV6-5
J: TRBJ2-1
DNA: TGTGCCAGCAGTTACTCGTTCAGGGGTAATGAGCAGTTCTTC
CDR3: CASSYSFRGNEQFF

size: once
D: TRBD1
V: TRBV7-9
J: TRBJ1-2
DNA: TGTGCCAGCAGCTTAGCGCTCGGGACAGGGAATGGCTACACCTTC
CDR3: CASSLALGTGNGYTF

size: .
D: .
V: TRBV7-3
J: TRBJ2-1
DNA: TGTGCCAGCAGCCCAACCGGGTGGGGGGAATACAATGAGCAGTTCTTC
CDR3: CASSPTGWGEYNEQFF

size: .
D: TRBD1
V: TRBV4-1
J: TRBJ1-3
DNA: TGCGCCAGCAGCCAAGTTACAGGGGGGCAAGGCCCTGGAAACACCATATATTTT
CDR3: CASSQVTGGQGPGNTIYF

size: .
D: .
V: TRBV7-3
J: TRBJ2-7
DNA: TGTGCCAGCAGCTCCCCGCCCCACGAGGAGCAGTACTTC
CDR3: CASSSPPHEEQYF

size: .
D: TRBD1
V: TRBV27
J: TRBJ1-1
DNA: TGTGCCAGCAGTTTATACAGGGACAGTCCTGAAGCTTTCTTT
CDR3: CASSLYRDSPEAFF

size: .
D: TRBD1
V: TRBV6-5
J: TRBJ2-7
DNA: TGTGCCAGCACCTCGACAGGGGGCCTGGGGGAGCAGTACTTC
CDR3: CASTSTGGLGEQYF

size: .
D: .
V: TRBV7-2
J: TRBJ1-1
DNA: TGTGCCAGCAGCCCTACCTCACTTGAAGCTTTCTTT
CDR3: CASSPTSLEAFF

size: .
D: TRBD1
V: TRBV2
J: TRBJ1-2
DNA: TGTGCCAGCAAAGGGACAGGCTATGGCTACACCTTC
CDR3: CASKGTGYGYTF

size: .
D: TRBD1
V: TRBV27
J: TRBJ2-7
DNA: TGTGCCAGCAGTCAATGGGACAGGGAGTACGAGCAGTACTTC
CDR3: CASSQWDREYEQYF

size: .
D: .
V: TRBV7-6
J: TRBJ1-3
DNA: TGTGCCAGCAGCCCGGTCCCAGGATCTGGAAACACCATATATTTT
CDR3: CASSPVPGSGNTIYF

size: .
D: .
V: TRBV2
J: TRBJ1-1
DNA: TGTGCCAGCAGTTCCTGGGCAGGGCAGGTGAACACTGAAGCTTTCTTT
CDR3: CASSSWAGQVNTEAFF

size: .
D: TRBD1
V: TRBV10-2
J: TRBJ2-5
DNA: TGCGCCAGCAGTGAGGACAGGGGGCGAGGGACCCAGTACTTC
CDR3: CASSEDRGRGTQYF

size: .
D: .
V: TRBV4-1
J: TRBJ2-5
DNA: TGCGCCAGCAGCCAAGAGACCGATACCGGGGAGACCCAGTACTTC
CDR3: CASSQETDTGETQYF